This record covers a single TCR beta chain. The source of the sample is a study of blood T cell repertoires in COVID-19. Study in general: COVID-19 samples collected from the United States, Italy and Spain covered acute and convalescent phases. The analysed material was cDNA or gDNA that came from T cells, B-cell-depleted T cells, or PBMCs.

Participants, roughly 18 to 90 years old, spanned approximately 25 US areas. Method: immunoSEQ multiplex PCR; TCRdb's copy keeps in-frame clones and lacks some. The sample comprises a few hundred thousand clones, roughly nine tenths of which are singletons, and over 0.95% rests with the top ten. This receptor was identified in a man aged 18 to 29 who had recovered from COVID-19. Source material: PBMCs or T cells enriched from blood (not recorded which).

The DNA of the CDR3 is TGCGCCAGCAGCTGGGGGCCCCCAGGCGGTAACTATGGCTACACCTTC. Protein product: CASSWGPPGGNYGYTF. This sequence joins TRBV5-1 and TRBJ1-2; tentatively, D is TRBD1 (6 bases). Germline CDR1 SGHRS, CDR2 YFSETQ. The CDR3 has 16 residues. The V and J ends lost 3 bases and 1 base respectively, with 16 bases between them.